One sample yielded the 26 T cell receptor beta chains listed below, sequenced in a study of blood T cell repertoires in COVID-19. TCRdb keeps only in-frame clones here, not all; method: immunoSEQ multiplex PCR. The data show more than 55,000 clones, with approximately 86% seen just once and approximately 4.8% held by the top ten. The sample was peripheral blood. These receptors came from a man in his sixties with acute or convalescent COVID-19.

This clone has just a few counts. This chain connects TRBV11-2 to TRBJ2-4; 7 nucleotides align to TRBD2. V trimming: 5 bases; J trimming: 1 base; junction bases outside the gene matches: 8. Germline lookup yields CDR1 SGHAT and CDR2 FQNNGV. The CDR3 is made up of 16 amino acids. The CDR3 bases are TGTGCCAGCAGCCGACTCCAGGGAGGGGCCAAAAACATTCAGTACTTC. Its translation is CASSRLQGGAKNIQYF. Full variable domain (remainder filled in from reference TRBV11-2 and TRBJ2-4): EAGVAQSPRYKIIEKRQSVAFWCNPISGHATLYWYQQILGQGPKLLIQFQNNGVVDDSQLPKDRFSAERLKGVDSTLKIQPAKLEDSAVYLCASSRLQGGAKNIQYFGAGTRLSVL.

The chain joins TRBV15 to TRBJ2-5; 9 bases agree with TRBD2. The ends lost 7 bases at V and 5 bases at J; junction bases unmatched: 20. Germline values: CDR1 LNHNV, CDR2 YYDKDF (reference sequence). This CDR3 region has 18 residues. CDR3 sequence: CATTSGGRAGGRLETQYF. CDR3 bases: TGTGCCACCACTTCGGGAGGGCGCGCGGGAGGGCGGTTGGAGACCCAGTACTTC.

J is TRBJ2-1 and V is TRBV5-4; TRBD2 matches 12 bases. This CDR3 spans 15 amino acids. Germline assignment: CDR1 SGHNT and CDR2 YYREEE (reference sequence). The trim removed 3 bases at V and 5 bases at J, leaving 3 bases unmatched. The CDR3 is CASSSTSGSHNEQFF. Written as DNA, the CDR3 is TGTGCCAGCAGCTCGACTAGCGGGAGCCACAATGAGCAGTTCTTC. The full variable domain, its missing parts supplied by reference TRBV5-4 and TRBJ2-1, is ETGVTQSPTHLIKTRGQQVTLRCSSQSGHNTVSWYQQALGQGPQFIFQYYREEENGRGNFPPRFSGLQFPNYSSELNVNALELDDSALYLCASSSTSGSHNEQFFGPGTRLTVL.

Only one count was recorded for this clone. This sequence joins TRBV7-9 and TRBJ2-1; D perhaps matches TRBD1 (6 bases). Germline CDR1 is SEHNR and CDR2 is FQNEAQ (reference sequence). Trimming cost V 6 bases and J 2 bases, with 11 bases left between them. The CDR3 is made up of 14 amino acids. This CDR3 reads CASSWKGAYNEQFF. DNA for the CDR3: TGTGCCAGCAGTTGGAAGGGGGCCTACAATGAGCAGTTCTTC.

V is TRBV20-1 and J is TRBJ1-2; D may be TRBD1 (6 bases). CDR1 is DFQATT and CDR2 is SNEGSKA in the germline V gene (reference sequence). This CDR3 spans 13 amino acids. V lost 3 bases and J lost 2, with 10 bases in between. The CDR3 DNA follows: TGCAGTGCTAGTGCTGGACAGAACTATGGCTACACCTTC. Protein: CSASAGQNYGYTF.

The rearrangement joins TRBV10-1 to TRBJ2-1; D is unclear. Looked up from germline, CDR1 is WNHNN and CDR2 is SYGVQD (reference sequence). This CDR3 has 14 amino acids. With 4 bases removed from V and 2 bases from J, the gap between germline ends came to 9 bases. For the CDR3, the DNA is TGCGCCAGCAGTGGAGAGGAACCCTACAATGAGCAGTTCTTC. Translated: CASSGEEPYNEQFF.

This chain joins TRBV19 and TRBJ2-3; D remains unclear. The CDR3 contains 12 residues. The germline V gene encodes CDR1 LNHDA and CDR2 SQIVND (reference sequence). V lost 0 bases to trimming and J lost 8 bases, with 6 bases between them. CDR3 bases: TGTGCCAGTAGTATAGAACAGACTACGCAGTATTTT. It translates to CASSIEQTTQYF.

This chain joins TRBV3-1 (or the pseudogene TRBV3-2) and TRBJ1-6, with no clear D. This CDR3 is built from 17 residues. Germline V gene lookup returns CDR1 LGHDT and CDR2 YNNKEL (reference sequence). With 0 bases removed from V and 5 bases from J, the gap between germline ends came to 14 bases. CDR3 region: CASSQEWGGGNNSPLHF. The CDR3 DNA follows: TGTGCCAGCAGCCAAGAGTGGGGTGGAGGGAATAATTCACCCCTCCACTTT.

This chain joins TRBV5-1 and TRBJ2-3; D is possibly TRBD2 (6 bases). V shed 4 bases and J shed 5 bases, with 11 bases lying between them. This CDR3 spans 13 amino acids. Germline CDR1 and CDR2: SGHRS and YFSETQ. For the CDR3, the DNA is TGCGCCAGCAGCGACCCCGGGGGAGATACGCAGTATTTT. Protein product: CASSDPGGDTQYF.

The chain joins TRBV7-8 to TRBJ1-1; TRBD1 agrees at 8 bases. J lost 4 bases, V lost 2 bases, and 3 bases had no gene match. Germline V CDR1 and CDR2: SGHVS, FQNEAQ. The CDR3 covers 14 residues. The CDR3 nucleotides read TGTGCCAGCAGCTTACAGGGGGCCGGCACTGAAGCTTTCTTT. This translates into CASSLQGAGTEAFF.

This chain joins TRBV7-3 and TRBJ2-4, with D possibly TRBD2 on 6 matching bases. Germline V gene sequence: CDR1 SGHTA, CDR2 FQGTGA. The CDR3 loop spans 13 amino acids. With 5 bases removed from V and 11 bases from J, the gap between germline ends came to 16 bases. CDR3 sequence (DNA): TGTGCCAGCAGCCCCCACCGGGACTCACTTCAGTACTTC. Translating it yields CASSPHRDSLQYF.

The gene calls are TRBV9 and TRBJ2-7; TRBD2 is a possible D gene (7 bases). The germline V gene has CDR1 SGDLS and CDR2 YYNGEE. Trimming stripped 1 base from V and 7 bases from J, with 18 bases between. The CDR3 contains 15 residues. In DNA, the CDR3 is TGTGCCAGCAGCGTAACGGGGGGCCGTCTGGGTGAGCAGTACTTC. This sequence encodes CASSVTGGRLGEQYF.

As to this clone: A read error may produce the germline difference seen at one junction end. The rearrangement links TRBV5-1 to TRBJ2-7; 9 positions match TRBD1. Germline assignment: CDR1 SGHRS and CDR2 YFSETQ. The CDR3 has 14 residues. As DNA, the CDR3 is TGCGCCAGCAGCCCCCCGGGACAGGGATACGGGCAGTACTTC. This translates into CASSPPGQGYGQYF.

The chain joins TRBV6-5 to TRBJ2-7; no clear D gene. Between the trimmed V and J ends, which lost 2 bases and 7 bases, there was a span of 6 bases. Germline CDR1 and CDR2: MNHEY and SVGAGI. This CDR3 comprises 11 residues. The CDR3 DNA is TGTGCCAGCAGTTACCTGCGGGAGCAGTACTTC. Amino acids: CASSYLREQYF.

CDR3 sequence reads: CASSNPRGYNEQFF. CDR3 bases: TGTGCCAGCAGCAATCCCCGGGGATACAATGAGCAGTTCTTC. This chain connects TRBV21-1 to TRBJ2-1; the listed D gene, TRBD2, was not tested against the DNA. TRBV21-1 represents a pseudogene. This CDR3 spans 14 amino acids.

The chain recombines TRBV28 with TRBJ1-4, with D uncertain. Trimming shortened V by 6 bases and J by 8 bases, and 7 bases separated the two germline ends. The CDR3 runs to 11 residues. CDR1 is MDHEN, CDR2 SYDVKM, per germline. The CDR3: CASSYEEKLFF. CDR3 bases: TGTGCCAGCAGCTACGAGGAAAAACTGTTTTTT.

The chain employs TRBV28 and TRBJ2-5; D perhaps matches TRBD2 (7 bases). This CDR3 comprises 16 residues. Trimming took 2 bases from V and 5 from J, leaving 18 bases between them. CDR1 MDHEN and CDR2 SYDVKM come from the germline V gene. CDR3 coding DNA: TGTGCCAGCAGTTTAGTCGGGGGGCGCTTGGGCGAGACCCAGTACTTC. This translates into CASSLVGGRLGETQYF. Full variable domain (rest looked up from reference TRBV28 and TRBJ2-5): DVKVTQSSRYLVKRTGEKVFLECVQDMDHENMFWYRQDPGLGLRLIYFSYDVKMKEKGDIPEGYSVSREKKERFSLILESASTNQTSMYLCASSLVGGRLGETQYFGPGTRLLVL.

The chain's CDR3 is CASRLRGIHNEQFF. In DNA form, the CDR3 reads TGTGCAAGTCGCTTACGCGGGATCCACAATGAGCAGTTCTTC. The chain combines TRBV12-2 with TRBJ2-1; the DNA was not compared with TRBD2, the D call given in the table. TRBV12-2 is tagged as a pseudogene. CDR3 length: 14 residues.

This CDR3 reads CASSPMVSVEQYF. CDR3 nucleotides: TGTGCCAGCAGCCCGATGGTTAGTGTCGAGCAGTACTTC. This chain links TRBV7-2 with TRBJ2-7, with no clear D. Trimming shortened V by 5 bases and J by 6 bases, and 14 bases separated the two germline ends. Germline-derived CDR1 and CDR2 are SGHTA and FQGNSA. This CDR3 has 13 residues. The variable domain in full, completed from reference TRBV7-2 and TRBJ2-7, reads GAGVSQSPSNKVTEKGKDVELRCDPISGHTALYWYRQSLGQGLEFLIYFQGNSAPDKSGLPSDRFSAERTGGSVSTLTIQRTQQEDSAVYLCASSPMVSVEQYFGPGTRLTVT.

The chain couples TRBV11-2 to TRBJ1-5; TRBD1 matches at 8 bases. In germline, CDR1 is SGHAT, CDR2 FQNNGV. J lost 2 bases, V lost 5 bases, and 5 bases had no gene match. CDR3 size: 15 residues. CDR3 DNA: TGTGCCAGCAGCGTCGACAGGGGTGGCAATCAGCCCCAGCATTTT. This sequence encodes CASSVDRGGNQPQHF.

CDR3 residues: CATSRRGAGLAGSHRPQYNNEQFF. The CDR3 DNA reads TGTGCCACCAGCAGGCGGGGCGCGGGACTAGCGGGGTCACACCGACCCCAATATAACAATGAGCAGTTCTTC. This sequence joins TRBV15 and TRBJ2-1, with TRBD2 matching 13 bases. The CDR3 has 24 residues. The V segment lost 3 bases and the J segment 5 bases; nucleotides outside the gene matches: 28. CDR1 and CDR2 (germline): LNHNV, YYDKDF (reference sequence).

The chain uses TRBV7-2 and TRBJ1-2, with 7 bases identical to TRBD1. J gave up 4 bases and V 2 bases, and 4 bases lay outside the gene matches. Germline V CDR1 and CDR2: SGHTA, FQGNSA. CDR3 length equals 14 residues. The CDR3 loop is CASSLNRGGYGYTF. In nucleotides, the CDR3 is TGTGCCAGCAGCTTAAACAGGGGAGGCTATGGCTACACCTTC.

V usage is TRBV11-1 and J usage is TRBJ2-5, with 8 bases identical to TRBD1. The V and J ends lost 5 bases and 5 bases, in that order; junction bases with no gene match: 4. Germline assignment: CDR1 SGHAT and CDR2 FQDESV (reference sequence). This CDR3 has 13 residues. The CDR3 nucleotides read TGTGCCAGCAGCCAGGGGGCTCAGGAGACCCAGTACTTC. This sequence encodes CASSQGAQETQYF.

The chain joins TRBV4-1 to TRBJ1-2; the match to TRBD1 covers 7 bases. Germline lookup yields CDR1 MGHRA and CDR2 YSYEKL. CDR3 length: 14 amino acids. The V gene end was trimmed by 0 bases and the J gene end by 6 bases; junction bases not matched to a gene: 4. The CDR3 reads CASSQDRQGDGYTF. CDR3 bases: TGCGCCAGCAGCCAAGATCGCCAGGGGGATGGCTACACCTTC.

The chain joins TRBV24-1 to TRBJ1-2; TRBD1 aligns across 8 bases. The CDR3 has 16 residues. Germline V CDR1 and CDR2: KGHDR, SFDVKD. J lost 5 bases, V lost 3 bases, and 10 bases had no gene match. For the CDR3, the DNA is TGTGCCACCAGTGATGGAGCCGGGACAGGTACTTATGGCTACACCTTC. Amino acids: CATSDGAGTGTYGYTF.

The chain recombines TRBV6-1 with TRBJ1-3; 11 bases match TRBD1. Trimming removed 4 bases from V and 3 bases from J; junction bases left unmatched: 5. The CDR3 covers 16 residues. The V gene's germline CDR1 is MNHNS and CDR2 SASEGT. CDR3 region: CASSGWTGGGGNTIYF. CDR3 DNA sequence: TGTGCCAGCAGTGGATGGACAGGGGGCGGTGGAAACACCATATATTTT.